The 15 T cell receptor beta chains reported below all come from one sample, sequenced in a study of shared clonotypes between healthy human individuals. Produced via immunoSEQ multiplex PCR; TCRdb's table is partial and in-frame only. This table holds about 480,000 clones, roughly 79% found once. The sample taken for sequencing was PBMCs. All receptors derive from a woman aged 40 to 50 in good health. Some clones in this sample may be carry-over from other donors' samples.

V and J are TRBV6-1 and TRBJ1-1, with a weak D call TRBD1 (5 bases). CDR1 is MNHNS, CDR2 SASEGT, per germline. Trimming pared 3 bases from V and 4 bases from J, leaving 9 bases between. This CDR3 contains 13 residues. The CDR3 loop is CASSETEVTEAFF. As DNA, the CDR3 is TGTGCCAGCAGTGAGACAGAGGTCACTGAAGCTTTCTTT.

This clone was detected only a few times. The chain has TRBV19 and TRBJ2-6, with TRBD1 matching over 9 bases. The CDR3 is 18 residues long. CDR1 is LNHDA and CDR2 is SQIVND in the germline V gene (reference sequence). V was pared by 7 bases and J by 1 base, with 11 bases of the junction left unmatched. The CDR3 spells CASTPWDRVLSGANVLTF. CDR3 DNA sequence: TGTGCCAGTACCCCCTGGGACAGGGTACTTTCTGGGGCCAACGTCCTGACTTTC.

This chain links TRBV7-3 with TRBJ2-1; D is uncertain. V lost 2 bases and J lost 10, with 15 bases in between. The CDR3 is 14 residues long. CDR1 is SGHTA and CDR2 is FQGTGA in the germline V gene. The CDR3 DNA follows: TGTGCCAGCAGCTTAGTAGGGTCCTCCGGAGAGCAGTTCTTC. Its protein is CASSLVGSSGEQFF.

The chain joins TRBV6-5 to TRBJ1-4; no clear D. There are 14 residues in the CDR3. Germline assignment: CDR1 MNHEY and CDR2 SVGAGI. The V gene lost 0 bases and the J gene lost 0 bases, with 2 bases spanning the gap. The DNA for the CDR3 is TGTGCCAGCAGTTACTCATCAACTAATGAAAAACTGTTTTTT. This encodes CASSYSSTNEKLFF.

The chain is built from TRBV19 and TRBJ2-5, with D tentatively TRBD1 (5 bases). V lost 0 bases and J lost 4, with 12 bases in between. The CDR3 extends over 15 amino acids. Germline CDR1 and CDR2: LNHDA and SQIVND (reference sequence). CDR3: CASSIDGNRRETQYF. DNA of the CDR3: TGTGCCAGTAGTATAGATGGGAACAGGCGAGAGACCCAGTACTTC.

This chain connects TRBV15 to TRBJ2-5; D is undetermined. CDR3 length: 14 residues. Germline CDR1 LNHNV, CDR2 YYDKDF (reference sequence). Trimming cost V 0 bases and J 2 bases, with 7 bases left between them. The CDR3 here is CATSRDRIQETQYF. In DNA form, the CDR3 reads TGTGCCACCAGCAGAGACCGGATTCAAGAGACCCAGTACTTC.

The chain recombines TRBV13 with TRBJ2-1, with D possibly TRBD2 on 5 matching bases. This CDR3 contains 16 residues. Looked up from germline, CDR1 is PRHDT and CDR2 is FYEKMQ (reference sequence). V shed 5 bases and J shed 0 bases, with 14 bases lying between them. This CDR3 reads CASSVRREGSYNEQFF. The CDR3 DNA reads TGTGCCAGCAGCGTACGCCGTGAGGGCTCCTACAATGAGCAGTTCTTC.

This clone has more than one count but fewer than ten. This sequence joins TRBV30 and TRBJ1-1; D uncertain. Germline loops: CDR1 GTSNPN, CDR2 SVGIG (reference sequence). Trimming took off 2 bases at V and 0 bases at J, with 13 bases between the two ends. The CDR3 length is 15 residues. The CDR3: CAWSPYLGLNTEAFF. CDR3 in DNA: TGTGCCTGGAGTCCATACCTGGGCCTGAACACTGAAGCTTTCTTT.

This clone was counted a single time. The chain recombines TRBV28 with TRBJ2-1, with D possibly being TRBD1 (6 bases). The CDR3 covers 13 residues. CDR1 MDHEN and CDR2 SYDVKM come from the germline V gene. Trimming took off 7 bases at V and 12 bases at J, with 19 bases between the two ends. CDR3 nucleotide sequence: TGTGCCAGCACCCTAGACAGGAATGGTCGGCAGTTCTTC. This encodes CASTLDRNGRQFF.

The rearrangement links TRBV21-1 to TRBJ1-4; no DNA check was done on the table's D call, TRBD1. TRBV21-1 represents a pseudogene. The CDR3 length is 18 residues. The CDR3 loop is CASSKATYRPRGNEKLFF. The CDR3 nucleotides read TGTGCCAGCAGCAAGGCCACCTACCGTCCCAGGGGGAATGAAAAACTGTTTTTT.

The CDR3 nucleotides read TGCGCCAGCAGCTTGCTACTAAAGAGCACAGATACGCAGTATTTT. Its translation is CASSLLLKSTDTQYF. The chain combines TRBV5-1 with TRBJ2-3; no reliable D call. The CDR3 is made up of 15 amino acids. V lost 1 base and J 0 bases, leaving 9 bases between the germline ends. CDR1 and CDR2 from the germline V gene are SGHRS and YFSETQ.

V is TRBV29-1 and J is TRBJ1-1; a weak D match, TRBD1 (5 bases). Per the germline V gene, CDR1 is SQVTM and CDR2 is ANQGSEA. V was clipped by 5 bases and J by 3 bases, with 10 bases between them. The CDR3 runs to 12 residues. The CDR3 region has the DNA TGCAGCGTTAAGCAGGGAGACACTGAAGCTTTCTTT. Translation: CSVKQGDTEAFF.

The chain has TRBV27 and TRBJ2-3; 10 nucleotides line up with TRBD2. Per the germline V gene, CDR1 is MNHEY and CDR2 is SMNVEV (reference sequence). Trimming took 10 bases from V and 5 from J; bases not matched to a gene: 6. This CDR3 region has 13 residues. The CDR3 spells CATKREGLDTQYF. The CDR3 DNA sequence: TGTGCCACCAAGCGGGAGGGCCTAGATACGCAGTATTTT.

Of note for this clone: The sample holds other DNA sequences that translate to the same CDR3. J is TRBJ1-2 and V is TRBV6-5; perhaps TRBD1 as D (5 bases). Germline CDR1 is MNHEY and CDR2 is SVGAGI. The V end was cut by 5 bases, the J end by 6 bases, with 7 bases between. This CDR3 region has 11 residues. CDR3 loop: CASSQGDGYTF. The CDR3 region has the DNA TGTGCCAGCAGTCAGGGAGATGGCTACACCTTC.

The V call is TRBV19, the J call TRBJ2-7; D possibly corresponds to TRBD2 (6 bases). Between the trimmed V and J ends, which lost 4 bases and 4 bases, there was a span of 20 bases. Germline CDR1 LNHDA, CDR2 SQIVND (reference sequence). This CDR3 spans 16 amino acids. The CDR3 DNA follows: TGTGCCAGTAGTAGCATAGGGGACTTGTCCATATACGAGCAGTACTTC. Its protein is CASSSIGDLSIYEQYF. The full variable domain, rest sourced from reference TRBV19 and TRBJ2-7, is DGGITQSPKYLFRKEGQNVTLSCEQNLNHDAMYWYRQDPGQGLRLIYYSQIVNDFQKGDIAEGYSVSREKKESFPLTVTSAQKNPTAFYLCASSSIGDLSIYEQYFGPGTRLTVT.